Listed below are T cell receptor beta chains from one sample, sequenced in a study of CD8+CD57+ T cells in acquired aplastic anemia. From the reads, TCRdb called clonotypes with MiXCR, one entry per CDR3 protein. The sample holds under 350,000 distinct CDR3 sequences, approximately 60% seen once. Sequencing was done on a sample of sorted CD4+, CD8+, or CD8+CD57+ T cells (not recorded which) from PBMCs. The receptor source for this set is a human donor with aplastic anemia. The CDR3 runs from the conserved cysteine through the conserved F or W. A D gene is named only where the DNA matches it firmly. Size tells how often a clone was seen (once, few, many) or the class of an expanded clone, and some rows leave it out.

NA	NA	TRBV12-3/TRBV12-4	TRBJ2-4	13	CASSRGGGNIQYF	TGTGCCAGCAGCAGGGGCGGGGGAAACATTCAGTACTTC
NA	TRBD1	TRBV7-9	TRBJ1-6	14	CASRSGQIYSPLHF	TGTGCCAGCAGATCGGGACAGATCTATTCACCCCTCCACTTT
NA	NA	TRBV24-1	TRBJ2-5	14	CATSDSGLTGTQYF	TGTGCCACCAGTGATTCTGGACTCACGGGGACCCAGTACTTC
few	NA	TRBV20-1	TRBJ1-2	11	CSAREGGNYTF	TGCAGTGCTAGAGAGGGGGGAAACTACACCTTC
once	TRBD1	TRBV5-1	TRBJ1-2	14	CASSANRGERGYTF	TGCGCCAGCAGCGCTAACAGGGGCGAGCGCGGCTACACCTTC
once	NA	TRBV10-3	TRBJ2-1	13	CAISGTDLNEQFF	TGTGCCATCAGTGGAACCGACTTGAATGAGCAGTTCTTC
many	TRBD1	TRBV19	TRBJ1-4	15	CASSIWGQGNEKLFF	TGTGCCAGTAGTATCTGGGGACAGGGAAATGAAAAACTGTTTTTT
NA	NA	TRBV7-8	TRBJ1-5	15	CTSSLGRISNQPQHF	TGTACCAGCAGCTTAGGCAGGATCAGCAATCAGCCCCAGCATTTT
NA	NA	TRBV15	TRBJ1-3	12	CATSRAGNTIYF	TGTGCCACCAGCAGAGCTGGAAACACCATATATTTT
few	TRBD1	TRBV3-1	TRBJ1-4	17	CASSQDPTGASPPRLFF	TGTGCCAGCAGCCAAGATCCCACAGGGGCCTCACCACCGCGGCTGTTTTTT
NA	TRBD2	TRBV5-6	TRBJ2-7	14	CASSLQRGVYEQYF	TGTGCCAGCAGCTTGCAGCGGGGGGTCTACGAGCAGTACTTC
NA	NA	TRBV11-2	TRBJ2-2	16	CASSFRTDANTGELFF	TGTGCCAGCAGCTTTCGGACAGACGCGAACACCGGGGAGCTGTTTTTT
NA	NA	TRBV6-5	TRBJ1-2	14	CAISEPGRTYGYTF	TGTGCCATCAGTGAGCCTGGACGGACCTATGGCTACACCTTC
NA	NA	TRBV20-1	TRBJ1-6	14	CSARGTVAHSPLHF	TGCAGTGCTAGAGGGACAGTCGCGCATTCACCCCTCCACTTT
once	TRBD1	TRBV20-1	TRBJ1-2	16	CSASGGQGTTNYGYTF	TGCAGTGCCAGCGGCGGACAGGGGACGACTAACTATGGCTACACCTTC
NA	TRBD2	TRBV20-1	TRBJ2-3	18	CSATLQSAGLSHPDTQYF	TGCAGTGCTACGCTCCAGTCAGCGGGGTTAAGTCACCCAGATACGCAGTATTTT
NA	TRBD1	TRBV18	TRBJ2-2	14	CASPTGGSTGELFF	TGTGCCAGCCCAACAGGGGGCAGCACCGGGGAGCTGTTTTTT
many	TRBD1	TRBV6-6	TRBJ1-6	14	CASRLDRGNSPLHF	TGTGCCAGCAGACTTGACAGGGGTAATTCACCCCTCCACTTT
once	TRBD2	TRBV6-6	TRBJ2-7	14	CASTQAGTSYEQYF	TGTGCCAGCACCCAAGCGGGGACCTCCTACGAGCAGTACTTC
NA	NA	TRBV7-3	TRBJ2-3	15	CASSLQAVLTDTQYF	TGTGCCAGCAGCTTACAAGCGGTCCTCACAGATACGCAGTATTTT
NA	NA	TRBV7-2	TRBJ2-5	13	CASSLARQGTQYF	TGTGCCAGCAGCTTAGCTAGACAAGGGACCCAGTACTTC